This TCR beta chain emerged from a study of PD-1 blockade in classical Hodgkin lymphoma. General study findings and limits: According to reports, newly diagnosed patients had lower baseline TCR diversity than healthy donors, and relapsed/refractory patients had lower baseline TCR diversity still. Exclusion covered patients beginning nivolumab under 1 year post-ASCT.

Every patient was affected by relapse after autologous stem cell transplantation, while exposure to brentuximab vedotin was not uniform. Sequencing was performed with immunoSEQ multiplex PCR; in TCRdb, only in-frame clones are kept and a portion is missing. The sample records about 100,000 clones, 85% to 90% being singletons. Comments on this clone: Its antigen is not identified.

The V gene lost 0 bases and the J gene lost 2 bases, with 7 bases spanning the gap. The CDR3 sequence is 14 residues long. CDR1 and CDR2 (germline): MNHEY, SVGAGI. The chain carries TRBV6-5 and TRBJ2-5; D is undetermined. This clonotype was sampled from a human donor with classical Hodgkin lymphoma. The material was peripheral blood mononuclear cells (PBMCs), obtained before the second cycle of nivolumab. CDR3 loop: CASSYSDGQETQYF. DNA of the CDR3: TGTGCCAGCAGTTACTCAGACGGACAAGAGACCCAGTACTTC.